This passage covers 21 T cell receptor beta chains from one sample sequenced in a study of monozygotic twins with inflammatory bowel disease. TCRdb reprocessed the 5' RACE reads and stores each CDR3 protein as one record, lacking DNA. Its listing shows fewer than 550,000 distinct CDR3 sequences. Sequenced input: blood. The receptors come from a human donor with ulcerative colitis or Crohn's disease, or a healthy co-twin of an affected twin (not recorded which).

V and J are TRBV5-1 and TRBJ2-7; without DNA, the TCRdb call of TRBD1 cannot be checked. CDR3 length: 14 residues. In germline, CDR1 is SGHRS, CDR2 YFSETQ. The CDR3 loop is CASSDDRGSAEQYF.

V is TRBV7-2 and J is TRBJ2-3; lacking DNA, the TRBD1 call made by TCRdb goes unchecked. The CDR3 extends over 15 amino acids. Germline lookup yields CDR1 SGHTA and CDR2 FQGNSA. The CDR3 sequence is CASSFSRTGADTQYF.

This chain links TRBV20-1 with TRBJ2-5. Looked up from germline, CDR1 is DFQATT and CDR2 is SNEGSKA (reference sequence). The CDR3 is 11 amino acids. CDR3 loop: CSASPQETQYF.

The genes are TRBV4-2 and TRBJ1-1. The germline V gene has CDR1 LGHNA and CDR2 YNFKEQ. The CDR3 extends over 15 amino acids. CDR3 amino acids: CASSQDSQLNTEAFF.

The CDR3 loop is CASSPELQETQYF. The chain combines TRBV18 with TRBJ2-5. CDR1 KGHSH and CDR2 LQKENI come from the germline V gene. The CDR3 loop spans 13 amino acids.

This chain uses TRBV12-3 or TRBV12-4 with TRBJ2-1; TCRdb names TRBD1, which stays unverified in the absence of DNA. The CDR3 runs 17 residues. The CDR3 sequence is CASRTGGGFPVYDEQFF.

The chain is built from TRBV15 and TRBJ2-2; TCRdb calls TRBD2, which cannot be checked without DNA. Germline V gene lookup returns CDR1 LNHNV and CDR2 YYDKDF (reference sequence). The CDR3 sequence is 14 residues long. CDR3 loop: CATRGPLNTGELFF.

The chain carries TRBV5-1 and TRBJ2-2; TCRdb outputs TRBD2, but without DNA this stays unchecked. The CDR3 is 15 residues long. Germline values: CDR1 SGHRS, CDR2 YFSETQ. The CDR3 spells CASSGGGGNTGELFF.

The CDR3 here is CAWSGSGREQYF. J is TRBJ2-7 and V is TRBV30; as DNA is missing, the TRBD2 call by TCRdb cannot be tested. The V gene's germline CDR1 is GTSNPN and CDR2 SVGIG (reference sequence). CDR3 length: 12 residues.

The genes are TRBV28 and TRBJ2-5; the D call from TCRdb, TRBD1, cannot be confirmed without DNA. In germline, CDR1 is MDHEN, CDR2 SYDVKM. CDR3 size: 17 residues. CDR3 sequence reads: CASSSPHGVGGKETQYF.

The chain uses TRBV7-2 and TRBJ1-3; TCRdb outputs TRBD1, but without DNA this stays unchecked. CDR1 and CDR2 from the germline V gene are SGHTA and FQGNSA. The CDR3 sequence is 19 residues long. CDR3 amino acids: CASSLAPRNRGIHGNTIYF.

The CDR3 region is CASSQEVAAYEQYF. The V and J genes are TRBV4-3 and TRBJ2-7. The length of the CDR3 is 14 residues. Germline lookup yields CDR1 LGHNA and CDR2 YSLEER.

This chain connects TRBV15 to TRBJ2-7; checking the TCRdb D call of TRBD1 is not possible without DNA. The CDR3 has 17 residues. Looked up from germline, CDR1 is LNHNV and CDR2 is YYDKDF (reference sequence). The CDR3 spells CATSRVGAGTDSYEQYF. Based on the CDR3 plus reference TRBV15 and TRBJ2-7, the full variable domain is DAMVIQNPRYQVTQFGKPVTLSCSQTLNHNVMYWYQQKSSQAPKLLFHYYDKDFNNEADTPDNFQSRRPNTSFCFLDIRSPGLGDTAMYLCATSRVGAGTDSYEQYFGPGTRLTVT.

This chain connects TRBV19 to TRBJ1-1; there is no DNA to check the TCRdb D call of TRBD1. The CDR3 is 15 amino acids. CDR1 and CDR2 (germline): LNHDA, SQIVND (reference sequence). The CDR3 sequence is CASLITTGGNSEAFF. Combining the CDR3 with reference TRBV19 and TRBJ1-1 gives the whole variable domain DGGITQSPKYLFRKEGQNVTLSCEQNLNHDAMYWYRQDPGQGLRLIYYSQIVNDFQKGDIAEGYSVSREKKESFPLTVTSAQKNPTAFYLCASLITTGGNSEAFFGQGTRLTVV.

The rearrangement joins TRBV20-1 to TRBJ2-7; without DNA, the TCRdb call of TRBD1 cannot be checked. The CDR3 loop spans 12 amino acids. Germline CDR1 is DFQATT and CDR2 is SNEGSKA (reference sequence). The CDR3: CSAPWDGYEQYF.

V and J are TRBV20-1 and TRBJ2-1; the TCRdb D gene call, TRBD2, has no DNA to confirm it. The CDR3 contains 13 residues. Germline V gene sequence: CDR1 DFQATT, CDR2 SNEGSKA (reference sequence). CDR3 region: CSARYGSGNEQFF.

The gene calls are TRBV27 and TRBJ2-4; TCRdb's assignment of TRBD1 cannot be checked, as there is no DNA. Germline assignment: CDR1 MNHEY and CDR2 SMNVEV (reference sequence). The CDR3 extends over 11 amino acids. The CDR3 loop is CASSFGGMQYF.

The V and J genes are TRBV3-1 and TRBJ1-5; without DNA, the TCRdb call of TRBD1 cannot be checked. This CDR3 comprises 14 residues. CDR1 is LGHDT, CDR2 YNNKEL, per germline (reference sequence). The CDR3 spells CASSQDRVEQPQHF.

This CDR3 reads CSARRDRAIEQYF. The V call is TRBV20-1, the J call TRBJ2-7; the D gene TCRdb calls, TRBD2, cannot be checked with no DNA. This CDR3 spans 13 amino acids. Germline-derived CDR1 and CDR2 are DFQATT and SNEGSKA (reference sequence).

The chain joins TRBV12-3 or TRBV12-4 to TRBJ2-3; TCRdb indicates TRBD1, and absent DNA this call remains unverified. CDR3 length: 14 residues. The CDR3 loop is CASSLGSRGDTQYF.

The chain uses TRBV20-1 and TRBJ2-7. Per the germline V gene, CDR1 is DFQATT and CDR2 is SNEGSKA (reference sequence). The CDR3 is 13 residues long. CDR3 in amino acids: CSARDHRSHEQYF.